The T cell receptor (beta chain) under discussion was sequenced for a study of control samples from healthy donors and cancer patients. Assay: immunoSEQ multiplex PCR; the TCRdb copy retains only in-frame clones and omits some. The data contain some 45,000 clones, approximately 90% of them seen just once; the ten biggest clones take up roughly a fifth. Trimming took 7 bases from V and 8 from J; bases not matched to a gene: 8. The V gene's germline CDR1 is LGHNA and CDR2 YNFKEQ. There are 15 residues in the CDR3. V usage is TRBV4-2 and J usage is TRBJ2-1; 13 bases map to TRBD2. The sequence was obtained from a woman aged 40 to 50 with head and neck cancer. Sequencing input: PBMCs. The CDR3 region has the DNA TGTGCCAGCAACTCCGGGACTAGCGGGGTCTATGAGCAGTTCTTC. It specifies CASNSGTSGVYEQFF.